The 3 T cell receptor beta chains reported below all come from one sample, sequenced in a study of blood T cell repertoires in COVID-19. Method: immunoSEQ multiplex PCR; TCRdb's copy keeps in-frame clones and lacks some. The sample has hundreds of thousands of clones, around 86% seen once. Source material: peripheral blood. Receptors were obtained from a human donor in a cohort sampled during active COVID-19.

In its sample, this clone was seen once. The rearrangement joins TRBV2 to TRBJ2-7; weak D call: TRBD1 (6 bases). With 7 bases removed from V and 7 bases from J, the gap between germline ends came to 20 bases. This CDR3 has 14 amino acids. The germline CDR1 and CDR2 sequences are SNHLY and FYNNEI. This CDR3 is CASTRGSIPGEQYF. The CDR3 nucleotides read TGTGCCAGCACGAGGGGGTCTATCCCGGGGGAGCAGTACTTC.

The chain uses TRBV29-1 and TRBJ2-3, with D possibly TRBD2 on 6 matching bases. CDR3 size: 16 residues. V lost 2 bases, J lost 1 base, and 16 bases lay in between. CDR1 is SQVTM and CDR2 is ANQGSEA in the germline V gene. The CDR3 DNA reads as TGCAGCGTTGAACCCCCGCGGGGAAGTGGCACAGATACGCAGTATTTT. It specifies CSVEPPRGSGTDTQYF.

The genes are TRBV7-2 and TRBJ2-1, with 8 bases aligning to TRBD2. From germline, CDR1 is SGHTA and CDR2 FQGNSA. Trimming cost V 1 base and J 5 bases; bases outside gene matches: 7. The CDR3 contains 16 residues. CDR3 in amino acids: CASSLEGTSLHNEQFF. CDR3 DNA sequence: TGTGCCAGCAGCTTAGAGGGGACTAGTTTGCACAATGAGCAGTTCTTC.